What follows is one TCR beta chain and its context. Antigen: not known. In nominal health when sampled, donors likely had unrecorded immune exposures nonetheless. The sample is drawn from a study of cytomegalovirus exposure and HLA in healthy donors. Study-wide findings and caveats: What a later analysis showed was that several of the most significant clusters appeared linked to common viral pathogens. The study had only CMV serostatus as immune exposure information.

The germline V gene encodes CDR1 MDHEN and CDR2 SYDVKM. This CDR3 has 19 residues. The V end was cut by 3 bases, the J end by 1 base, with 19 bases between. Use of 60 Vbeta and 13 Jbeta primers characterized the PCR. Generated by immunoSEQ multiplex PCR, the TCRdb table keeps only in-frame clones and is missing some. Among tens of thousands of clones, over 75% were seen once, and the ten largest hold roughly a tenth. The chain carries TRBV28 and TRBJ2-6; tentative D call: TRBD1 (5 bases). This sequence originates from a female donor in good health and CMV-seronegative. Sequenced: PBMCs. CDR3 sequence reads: CASSFNPTASLSGANVLTF. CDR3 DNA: TGTGCCAGCAGTTTCAACCCGACAGCCAGTTTATCTGGGGCCAACGTCCTGACTTTC. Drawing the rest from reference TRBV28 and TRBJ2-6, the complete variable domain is DVKVTQSSRYLVKRTGEKVFLECVQDMDHENMFWYRQDPGLGLRLIYFSYDVKMKEKGDIPEGYSVSREKKERFSLILESASTNQTSMYLCASSFNPTASLSGANVLTFGAGSRLTVL.